The present T cell receptor (beta chain) was sequenced within a study of T cells in Graves' hyperthyroidism and ophthalmopathy (dated by TCRdb to about 2019). Background on the whole study: Peripheral blood samples were taken at the time of initial diagnosis, prior to any treatment. After blood sampling, hyperthyroidism patients were treated with methimazole at a starting dose of 30 mg daily, and ophthalmopathy patients were treated with high-dose intravenous methylprednisolone. Whether ophthalmopathy could be predicted prospectively was tested in an independent validation cohort made up of about 18 hyperthyroidism patients plus 17 patients who later progressed to ophthalmopathy. The paper describes TCR Vbeta CDR3 sequencing of 135 peripheral blood samples, made up of 40 to 45 ophthalmopathy patients, around 73 hyperthyroidism patients and approximately 17 progressor patients. Thyroid tissue and blood T-cell repertoires from more than five Graves' hyperthyroidism patients were also compared in the study. A discovery cohort of roughly 100 patients, approximately 45 with Graves' ophthalmopathy and approximately 60 with stable Graves' hyperthyroidism, was used to find distinguishing TCR V-J signatures. For training and testing, the approximately 97 patients in the discovery cohort were randomly divided in a 7:3 ratio.

What the authors observed across the whole study: A 13 V-J signature model separated ophthalmopathy from stable hyperthyroidism, with approximately 87% sensitivity and roughly 84% specificity in cross-validation and 80%/75% in testing. Sample size was not statistically predetermined, and investigators were not blinded to group allocation. In validation, the model predicted progression to ophthalmopathy a median of about 6.5 months before onset, with over 60% sensitivity and about 72% specificity. Most expanded thyroid clonotypes (frequency above 0.001) were also detected in blood, suggesting blood repertoires may reflect thyroid immune responses.

Ophthalmopathy patients had moderately to severely active disease, with a Clinical Activity Score of 3 or more, a NOSPECS grade of 4 or more, and a disease duration of less than 3 months. Any patient with an uncontrolled infection, another autoimmune disease, pregnancy or lactation was excluded. Clinical symptoms, serum thyroxine and TRAb, thyroid ultrasound, and orbital computed tomography formed the basis for the diagnoses. Ficoll-Paque density gradient centrifugation was used to isolate PBMCs from about 9.4 ml of fresh peripheral blood. Trizol reagent was used to extract total RNA, and RNA quality was then checked on an Agilent 2100 Bioanalyzer. This clonotype was recorded a few times. Its antigen is not yet known. Per-base qualities were not stored, and no clone one base away is much larger. TCR beta CDR3 regions were amplified from RNA transcripts. A first-round RT-PCR of the TCR CDR3 used the HTBI primer set with the Qiagen OneStep RT-PCR kit. A second multiplex PCR round built the libraries, followed by size selection and purification. Paired-end sequencing of the libraries was performed with 100 bp reads on an Illumina HiSeq2000. Per the original workflow: Raw data were processed with SOAPnuke, discarding reads with adapters, uncalled bases, mean Phred below 15, or no exact constant-primer or identifier match. COPE v1.2.5 was used to merge the high-quality paired reads, and each unique nucleotide sequence was defined as a clonotype. MiTCR v1.1 was used to align the clonotypes against IMGT TRBV, TRBD and TRBJ reference segments. The analysis was restricted to V-J combinations with a frequency above 0.0001, which together covered 99.2% of the repertoires. The TCS score was defined as the ratio of F50 (clonal expansion) to E x V (chaos), calculated using BLOSUM62-based TCRdist between CDR3 peptides within each V-J. Welch's t-statistics and random forest reduced around 520 V-J features to some 14, which were used in a naive Bayes classifier (R e1071). The public sequencing data were trimmed at Q25 with fastp and processed into clonotypes with MiXCR by TCRdb, which kept only in-frame beta chains. Every CDR3 protein is listed once, alongside the most common genes and DNA of its rows. The V and J calls, along with clone size, are taken from TCRdb and not from the paper's own processing. Recorded for this sample are some 570,000 distinct CDR3 sequences; around 14% of them occurred a single time. Clones ranked in the top ten supply more than 6% of the sample.

This TCR came from a woman aged 18 to 35 with Graves' ophthalmopathy. Sample: blood.

The CDR3 corresponds to CASGQGRTNEKLFF. At the DNA level, the sequence is TGTGCCAGCGGACAGGGGAGGACTAATGAAAAACTGTTTTTT. The chain was built from TRBV27 and TRBJ1-4; 9 of the junction bases match TRBD1. CDR1 MNHEY and CDR2 SMNVEV are derived from the germline V gene (reference sequence). The CDR3 spans 14 residues, from the cysteine through the phenylalanine. Just the 42-base CDR3 DNA is kept, in frame starting at base 1. V has 8 bases trimmed and J has 2 bases trimmed; junction bases matching no gene number 3.